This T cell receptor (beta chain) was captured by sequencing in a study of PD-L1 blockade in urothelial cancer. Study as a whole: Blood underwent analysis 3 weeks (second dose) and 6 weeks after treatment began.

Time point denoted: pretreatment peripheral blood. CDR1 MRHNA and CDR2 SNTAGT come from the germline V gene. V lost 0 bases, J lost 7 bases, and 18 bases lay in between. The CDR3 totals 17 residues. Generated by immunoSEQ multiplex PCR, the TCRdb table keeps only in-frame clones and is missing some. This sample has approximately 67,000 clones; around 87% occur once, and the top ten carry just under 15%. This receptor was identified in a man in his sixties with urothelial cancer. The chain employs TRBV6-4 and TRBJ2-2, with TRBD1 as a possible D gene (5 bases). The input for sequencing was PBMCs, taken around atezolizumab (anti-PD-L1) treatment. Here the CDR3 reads CASSDSTAGFRLGELFF. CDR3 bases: TGTGCCAGCAGTGACTCGACGGCAGGGTTTAGGCTCGGGGAGCTGTTTTTT.